This record covers a single T cell receptor (beta chain). The specificity of this receptor is unknown. There are no base qualities to consult, and no much larger clone falls within one base. TCRB and TCRAD loci were amplified from a standardized quantity of quality-controlled genomic DNA using the immunoSEQ multiplex PCR assay. The V(D)J region was spanned by amplicons of a length sufficient to cover the CDR3 and to identify V and J genes. Amplicon sequencing was performed on an Illumina platform through the commercial immunoSEQ service. Under the source paper's analysis protocol: Primer bias and sequencing errors were corrected as previously described, and TCRAD and TCRB were defined on the basis of the IMGT database. Repertoires were analysed with immunoSEQ Analyzer 3.0 and VDJTools, covering basic statistics, V/J segment usage, diversity estimates, rarefaction and pairwise overlap. To estimate diversity, the Chao1, ChaoE, Efron-Thisted, Shannon and inverse Simpson indices were applied, and diversity was also estimated on datasets down-sampled to the smallest sample. Repertoire overlap used strict matching of CDR3 nucleotide sequence, V gene and J gene, with Jaccard-based multidimensional scaling clustering. What TCRdb holds here is the immuneACCESS table cut down to in-frame rearrangements. Part of the clones is not present; checked against another copy, under half of the missing clones reflect an unresolved V gene, and the others are unexplained. V and J calls and clone size follow that table, whereas D and trimming were derived from the DNA. The sample table lists about 78,000 clones, 90% to 98% of them with a count of one. The top ten clonotypes cover 0.031% of the sample.

This entry comes from a study of human thymus T cells (dated by TCRdb to the early 2020s). Regarding the research as a whole: TCR alpha and beta repertoires from about 8 infant thymus samples and four related peripheral blood samples were characterized in the study. Donor ages ranging from about 6 to 250 days were recorded, and several male and a couple of female infants were included in the cohort.

The CDR1 and CDR2 encoded by the germline V gene are SGHRS and YFSETQ. Relative to germline, V is 0 bases shorter and J is 5 bases shorter, with 5 bases between their ends. The CDR3 goes from the cysteine to the phenylalanine over 12 residues. Just CDR3 DNA is preserved here, 36 bases in frame from base 1. Thymus tissue was obtained as surgical resects removed during corrective cardiac surgery. In Finland, the donors were immunologically healthy infants who were having open corrective cardiac surgery for congenital heart defects. Thymocytes were released mechanically from tissue and stored at -70 °C as pellets of roughly 8.5-32 million cells. A QIAsymphony instrument was used to extract genomic DNA from the frozen cell pellets. Findings and caveats that apply to the study as a whole: Both the thymic and the peripheral blood repertoires appeared to show biased V and J gene segment usage. On average, thymus samples yielded around 850,000 unique TCRB clonotypes, whereas blood samples yielded about 84,000. Highly overlapping thymic TCR repertoires among unrelated individuals were reported in the related research.

The sample taken for sequencing was thymus tissue. In this chain, TRBV5-1 is recombined with TRBJ1-2; no D segment can be confidently identified. The origin of this receptor is a boy younger than two with a congenital heart defect but otherwise immunologically healthy. The CDR3 loop reads CASSLDGYGYTF. The sequenced DNA: TGCGCCAGCAGCTTGGATGGATATGGCTACACCTTC.